Listed below are T cell receptor beta chains from one sample, sequenced in a study of beta chain features in type 1 diabetes. Repertoires were generated with immunoSEQ multiplex PCR, while TCRdb's copy carries only in-frame clones and drops some. This sample has some 150,000 clones; about 9.7% occur once, and the top ten carry nearly 0.65%. The specimen was central memory CD4+ T cells from blood. The receptor source for this set is a woman between 35 and 50 years old in good health. CDR3s include the opening cysteine and the closing phenylalanine or tryptophan. D genes are given only for firm matches. Only some rows state a clone size, as once, few, many or a class for expanded clones.

TRBJ2-7 NA TRBV4-3 TRBD2 CASSQEHGGGPRF TGCGCCAGCAGCCAAGAACACGGGGGGGGCCCCCGCTTC
TRBJ2-1 NA TRBV5-1 TRBD1 CASSLGTVNEQFF TGCGCCAGCAGCCTGGGGACAGTCAATGAGCAGTTCTTC
TRBJ2-7 NA TRBV5-1 TRBD2 CASSKIPGTSGGYEQYF TGCGCCAGCAGCAAAATACCCGGGACTAGCGGGGGCTACGAGCAGTACTTC
TRBJ2-3 few TRBV7-9 NA CASSATVTDTQYF TGTGCCAGCAGCGCGACAGTCACAGATACGCAGTATTTT
TRBJ2-3 many TRBV7-2 NA CASSSGLGPMDTQYF TGTGCCAGCAGCTCGGGACTGGGCCCCATGGATACGCAGTATTTT
TRBJ1-5 NA TRBV7-2 NA CASSFGADRARVNQPQHF TGTGCCAGCAGCTTTGGGGCAGATCGGGCGCGCGTCAATCAGCCCCAGCATTTT
TRBJ1-5 NA TRBV6-1 NA CASSEGSSRRSNQPQHF TGTGCCAGCAGTGAAGGGAGTAGTAGGAGGAGCAATCAGCCCCAGCATTTT
TRBJ2-3 many TRBV5-4 TRBD2 CASSPIAGRPDTQYF TGTGCCAGCAGCCCCATAGCGGGCAGGCCAGATACGCAGTATTTT
TRBJ1-3 few TRBV18 NA CASSQGQPSGNTIYF TGTGCCAGCTCACAAGGACAGCCCTCTGGAAACACCATATATTTT
TRBJ2-5 few TRBV5-1 TRBD2 CASSWLGTSVIQETQYF TGCGCCAGCAGCTGGCTGGGGACTAGCGTGATCCAAGAGACCCAGTACTTC
TRBJ1-5 few TRBV5-6 TRBD1 CASSGGTVGNQPQHF TGTGCCAGCAGCGGAGGGACAGTTGGTAATCAGCCCCAGCATTTT
TRBJ2-2 NA TRBV7-9 NA CAKGGISTGELFF TGTGCCAAAGGGGGTATCAGCACCGGGGAGCTGTTTTTT
TRBJ1-6 NA TRBV2 NA CASRKGKVRNSPLHF TGTGCCAGCAGGAAGGGGAAAGTGCGGAATTCACCCCTCCACTTT
TRBJ2-5 many TRBV20-1 TRBD2 CSARGGETQYF TGCAGTGCGCGGGGGGGCGAGACCCAGTACTTC
TRBJ2-2 few TRBV15 NA CATTSTGELFF TGTGCCACCACTTCCACCGGGGAGCTGTTTTTT
TRBJ1-4 NA TRBV6-1 NA CASGGGINEKLFF TGTGCCAGCGGGGGGGGGATTAATGAAAAACTGTTTTTT
TRBJ1-1 few TRBV2 NA CASGAAYEAFF TGTGCCAGCGGAGCCGCCTATGAAGCTTTCTTT
TRBJ1-2 NA TRBV2 TRBD1 CASSDKRARGPDGYTF TGTGCCAGCAGCGATAAACGGGCCAGGGGGCCGGATGGCTACACCTTC
TRBJ1-2 many TRBV5-4 NA CASSLAGNYGYTF TGTGCCAGCAGCTTGGCAGGGAACTATGGCTACACCTTC
TRBJ1-3 many TRBV5-1 NA CASSPQRSGNTIYF TGCGCCAGCAGCCCTCAGCGCTCTGGAAACACCATATATTTT
TRBJ2-2 NA TRBV5-4 TRBD2 CASSAGGRNTGELFF TGTGCCAGCAGCGCCGGGGGGAGGAACACCGGGGAGCTGTTTTTT
TRBJ2-1 NA TRBV6-5 TRBD1 CASSPGQGSDEQFF TGTGCCAGCAGTCCGGGACAGGGGAGTGATGAGCAGTTCTTC
TRBJ2-5 NA TRBV5-1 NA CASSLGRGRLETQYF TGCGCCAGCAGCTTGGGGCGGGGACGGTTGGAGACCCAGTACTTC
TRBJ2-1 few TRBV18 TRBD1 CASSPPRGRVYEQFF TGTGCCAGCTCACCACCCAGGGGGCGCGTTTATGAGCAGTTCTTC
TRBJ1-1 few TRBV27 NA CASSSQGNTEAFF TGTGCCAGCAGTTCACAGGGGAACACTGAAGCTTTCTTT
TRBJ2-7 few TRBV4-2 TRBD1 CASSHSGQISYEQYF TGTGCCAGCAGCCACTCGGGACAGATCTCCTACGAGCAGTACTTC
TRBJ2-1 few TRBV5-1 TRBD2 CASSLVVTSDNEQFF TGCGCCAGCAGCTTGGTGGTGACTAGCGACAATGAGCAGTTCTTC
TRBJ2-2 few TRBV5-1 NA CASSLQGDTGELFF TGCGCCAGCAGCCTCCAGGGTGACACCGGGGAGCTGTTTTTT
TRBJ2-1 NA TRBV10-1 TRBD1 CASSDGTGANEQFF TGCGCCAGCAGTGATGGGACAGGGGCCAATGAGCAGTTCTTC
TRBJ2-7 many TRBV29-1 TRBD1 CSVEGPGQGYEQYF TGCAGCGTTGAAGGTCCGGGACAGGGGTACGAGCAGTACTTC
TRBJ2-3 NA TRBV5-1 NA CASSLGGGASPDTQYF TGCGCCAGCAGCTTGGGAGGCGGAGCTTCACCAGATACGCAGTATTTT
TRBJ2-5 NA TRBV29-1 TRBD1 CSVDHRGGETQYF TGCAGCGTGGACCACAGGGGTGGAGAGACCCAGTACTTC
TRBJ1-5 NA TRBV2 NA CASTLDSRSNQPQHF TGTGCCAGCACCCTGGACTCCAGGAGCAATCAGCCCCAGCATTTT
TRBJ2-5 few TRBV14 TRBD2 CASSPGLVGGETQYF TGTGCCAGCAGCCCGGGACTAGTTGGCGGAGAGACCCAGTACTTC
TRBJ1-2 NA TRBV27 TRBD1 CASSLEGAGGYTF TGTGCCAGCAGTTTAGAGGGGGCGGGCGGCTACACCTTC
TRBJ1-3 few TRBV11-2 TRBD1 CASSLDQRDRVYGNTIYF TGTGCCAGCAGCTTAGATCAAAGGGACAGGGTATATGGAAACACCATATATTTT
TRBJ2-5 NA TRBV2 NA CASSPPSGETQYF TGTGCCAGCAGCCCCCCCAGCGGAGAGACCCAGTACTTC